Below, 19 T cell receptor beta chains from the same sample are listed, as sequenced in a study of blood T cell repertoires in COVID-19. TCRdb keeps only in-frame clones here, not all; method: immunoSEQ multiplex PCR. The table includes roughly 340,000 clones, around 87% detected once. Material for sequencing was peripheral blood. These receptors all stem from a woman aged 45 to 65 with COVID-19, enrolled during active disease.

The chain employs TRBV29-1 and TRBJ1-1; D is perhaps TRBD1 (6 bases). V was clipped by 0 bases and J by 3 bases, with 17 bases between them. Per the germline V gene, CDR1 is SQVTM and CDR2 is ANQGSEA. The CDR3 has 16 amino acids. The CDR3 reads CSVEDIPGAEDTEAFF. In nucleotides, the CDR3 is TGCAGCGTTGAAGATATACCAGGGGCAGAGGACACTGAAGCTTTCTTT.

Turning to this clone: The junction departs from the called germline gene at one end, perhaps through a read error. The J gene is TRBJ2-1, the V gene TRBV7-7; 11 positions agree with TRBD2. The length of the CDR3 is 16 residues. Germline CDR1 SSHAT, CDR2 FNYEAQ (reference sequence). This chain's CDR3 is CASSLMASGRIDEQFF. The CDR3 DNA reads TGTGCTAGCAGCTTAATGGCTAGCGGGAGGATTGATGAGCAGTTCTTC. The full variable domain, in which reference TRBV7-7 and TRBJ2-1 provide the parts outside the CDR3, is GAGVSQSPRYKVTKRGQDVTLRCDPISSHATLYWYQQALGQGPEFLTYFNYEAQPDKSGLPSDRFSAERPEGSISTLTIQRTEQRDSAMYRCASSLMASGRIDEQFFGPGTRLTVL.

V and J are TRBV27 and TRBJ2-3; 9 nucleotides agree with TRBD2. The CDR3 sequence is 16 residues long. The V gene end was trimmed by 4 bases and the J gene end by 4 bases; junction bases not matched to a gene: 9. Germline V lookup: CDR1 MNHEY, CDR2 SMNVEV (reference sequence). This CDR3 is CASSSRLAELSDTQYF. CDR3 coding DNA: TGTGCCAGCAGTTCCAGACTAGCGGAATTATCAGATACGCAGTATTTT.

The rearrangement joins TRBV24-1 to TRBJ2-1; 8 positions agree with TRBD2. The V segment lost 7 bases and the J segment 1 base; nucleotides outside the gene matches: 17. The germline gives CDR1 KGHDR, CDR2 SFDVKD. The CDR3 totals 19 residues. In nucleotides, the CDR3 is TGTGCCACCAGCCGTGGGGGGGTGCGGGAGGAAAGGTCCTACAATGAGCAGTTCTTC. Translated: CATSRGGVREERSYNEQFF.

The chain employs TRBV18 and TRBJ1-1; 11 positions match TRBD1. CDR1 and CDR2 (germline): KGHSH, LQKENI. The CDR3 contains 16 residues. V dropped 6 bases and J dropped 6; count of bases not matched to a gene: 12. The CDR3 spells CASSPAGRDRGAEAFF. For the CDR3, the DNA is TGTGCCAGCTCCCCGGCGGGCCGGGACAGGGGGGCTGAAGCTTTCTTT.

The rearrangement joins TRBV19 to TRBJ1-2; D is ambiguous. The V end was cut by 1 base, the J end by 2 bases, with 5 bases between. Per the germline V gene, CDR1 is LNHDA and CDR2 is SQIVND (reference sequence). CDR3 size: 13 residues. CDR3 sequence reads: CASSIGHNYGYTF. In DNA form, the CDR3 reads TGTGCCAGTAGTATAGGGCACAACTATGGCTACACCTTC.

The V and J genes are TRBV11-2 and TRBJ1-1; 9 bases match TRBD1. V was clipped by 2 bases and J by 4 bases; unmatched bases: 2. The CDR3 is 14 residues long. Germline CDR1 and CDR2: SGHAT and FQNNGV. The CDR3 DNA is TGTGCCAGCAGCTTAAAGGACAGGGGCACTGAAGCTTTCTTT. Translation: CASSLKDRGTEAFF.

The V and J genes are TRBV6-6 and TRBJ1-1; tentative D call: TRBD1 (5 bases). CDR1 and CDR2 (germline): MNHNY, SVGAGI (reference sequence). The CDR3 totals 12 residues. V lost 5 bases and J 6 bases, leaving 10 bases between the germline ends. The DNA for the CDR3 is TGTGCCAGCAGTATCGACAGCGCTGAAGCTTTCTTT. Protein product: CASSIDSAEAFF.

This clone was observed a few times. The CDR3 loop is CASSRDTGNQPQHF. The CDR3 DNA follows: TGTGCCAGCAGCCGGGACACTGGCAATCAGCCCCAGCATTTT. V is TRBV7-9 and J is TRBJ1-5; D perhaps matches TRBD1 (6 bases). The V end lost 5 bases, the J end lost 2 bases, and 10 bases lay between the germline ends. The germline CDR1 and CDR2 sequences are SEHNR and FQNEAQ (reference sequence). This CDR3 has 14 amino acids.

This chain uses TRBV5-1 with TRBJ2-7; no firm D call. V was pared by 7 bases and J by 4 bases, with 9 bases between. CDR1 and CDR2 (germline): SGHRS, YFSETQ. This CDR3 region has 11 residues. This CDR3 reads CASSSEYEQYF. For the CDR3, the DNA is TGCGCCAGCTCCTCGGAGTACGAGCAGTACTTC.

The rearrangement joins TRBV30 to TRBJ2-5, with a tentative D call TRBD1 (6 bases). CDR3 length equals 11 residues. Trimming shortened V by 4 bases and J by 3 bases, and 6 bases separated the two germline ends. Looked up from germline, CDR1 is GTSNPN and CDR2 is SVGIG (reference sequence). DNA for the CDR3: TGTGCCTGGAAGGGGGAAGAGACCCAGTACTTC. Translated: CAWKGEETQYF.

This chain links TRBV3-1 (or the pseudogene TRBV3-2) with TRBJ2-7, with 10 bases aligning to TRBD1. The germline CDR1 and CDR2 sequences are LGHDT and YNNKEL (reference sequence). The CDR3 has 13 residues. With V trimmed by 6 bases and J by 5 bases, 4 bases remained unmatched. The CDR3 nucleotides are TGTGCCAGCAGGGACAGGGGGAGGGACGAGCAGTACTTC. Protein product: CASRDRGRDEQYF.

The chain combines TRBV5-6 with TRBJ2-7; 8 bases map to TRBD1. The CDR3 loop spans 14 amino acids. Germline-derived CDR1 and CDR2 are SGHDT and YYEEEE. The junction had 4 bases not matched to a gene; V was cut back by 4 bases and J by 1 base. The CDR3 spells CASSHTGGSYEQYF. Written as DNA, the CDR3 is TGTGCCAGCAGCCATACAGGGGGATCCTACGAGCAGTACTTC.

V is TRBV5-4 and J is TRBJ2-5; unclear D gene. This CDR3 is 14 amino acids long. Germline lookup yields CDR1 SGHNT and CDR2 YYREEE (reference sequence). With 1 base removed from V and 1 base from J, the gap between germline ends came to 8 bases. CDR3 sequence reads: CASSLSNSQETQYF. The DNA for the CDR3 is TGTGCCAGCAGCTTGTCCAACAGCCAAGAGACCCAGTACTTC.

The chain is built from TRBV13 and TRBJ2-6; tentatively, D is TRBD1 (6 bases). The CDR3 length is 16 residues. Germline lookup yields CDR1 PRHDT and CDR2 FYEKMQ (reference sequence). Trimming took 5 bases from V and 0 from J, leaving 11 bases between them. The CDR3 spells CASSHTGTSGANVLTF. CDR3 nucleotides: TGTGCCAGCAGCCATACAGGGACCTCTGGGGCCAACGTCCTGACTTTC.

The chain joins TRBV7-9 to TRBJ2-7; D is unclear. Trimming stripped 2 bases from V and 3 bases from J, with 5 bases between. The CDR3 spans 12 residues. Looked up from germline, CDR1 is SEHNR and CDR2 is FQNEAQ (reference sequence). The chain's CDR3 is CASSLQDYEQYF. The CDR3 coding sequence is TGTGCCAGCAGCTTACAGGACTACGAGCAGTACTTC. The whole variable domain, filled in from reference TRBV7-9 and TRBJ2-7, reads DTGVSQNPRHKITKRGQNVTFRCDPISEHNRLYWYRQTLGQGPEFLTYFQNEAQLEKSRLLSDRFSAERPKGSFSTLEIQRTEQGDSAMYLCASSLQDYEQYFGPGTRLTVT.

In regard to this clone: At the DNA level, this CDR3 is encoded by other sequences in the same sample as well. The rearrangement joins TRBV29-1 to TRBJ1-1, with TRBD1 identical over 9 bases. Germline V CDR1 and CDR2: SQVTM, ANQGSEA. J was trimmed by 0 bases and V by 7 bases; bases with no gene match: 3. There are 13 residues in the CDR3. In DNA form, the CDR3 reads TGCAGCGGGGGACAGGGTTTGAACACTGAAGCTTTCTTT. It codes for CSGGQGLNTEAFF.

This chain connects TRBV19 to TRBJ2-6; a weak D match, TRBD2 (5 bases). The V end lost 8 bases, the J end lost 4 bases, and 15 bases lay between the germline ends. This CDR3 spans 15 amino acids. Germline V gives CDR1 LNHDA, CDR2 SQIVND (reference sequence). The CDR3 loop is CASATTGLGANVLTF. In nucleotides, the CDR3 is TGTGCCAGTGCAACTACGGGATTGGGGGCCAACGTCCTGACTTTC. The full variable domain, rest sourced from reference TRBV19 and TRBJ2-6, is DGGITQSPKYLFRKEGQNVTLSCEQNLNHDAMYWYRQDPGQGLRLIYYSQIVNDFQKGDIAEGYSVSREKKESFPLTVTSAQKNPTAFYLCASATTGLGANVLTFGAGSRLTVL.

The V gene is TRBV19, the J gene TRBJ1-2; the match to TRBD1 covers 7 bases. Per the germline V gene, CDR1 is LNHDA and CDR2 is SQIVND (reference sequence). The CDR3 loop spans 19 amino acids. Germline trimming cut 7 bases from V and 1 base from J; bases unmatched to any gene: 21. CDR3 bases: TGTGCCAGTACCTATGGGGGTTTGAGTAGGACAGGAGATAACTATGGCTACACCTTC. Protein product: CASTYGGLSRTGDNYGYTF.